This entry lists 29 T cell receptor beta chains sequenced from one sample in a study of T-cell reconstitution after alpha-beta-depleted transplantation in children. As it was prepared, the TCRbeta library received unique molecular identifiers. TCRdb processed the PCR reads anew with MiXCR; each CDR3 protein has one entry. The sample yields fewer than 550,000 distinct CDR3 sequences, about 17% seen once. Source: PBMCs, mostly from graft donor cells, taken 360 days after TCRalphabeta/CD19-depleted stem cell transplant. The receptors stem from a boy in the first two years of life who had a stem cell transplant for Wiskott-Aldrich syndrome, so the T cells may come from the graft donor.

V and J are TRBV12-3 or TRBV12-4 and TRBJ2-1; D remains unclear. With 2 bases removed from V and 10 bases from J, the gap between germline ends came to 9 bases. The CDR3 sequence is 12 residues long. CDR3 loop: CASSLTTLEQFF. CDR3 DNA sequence: TGTGCCAGCAGTTTAACTACCTTGGAGCAGTTCTTC.

A few counts support this clonotype. The chain is built from TRBV7-9 and TRBJ2-3, with unresolved D. The germline V and J ends were trimmed by 5 bases and 2 bases, with 8 bases remaining between them. This CDR3 comprises 13 residues. Germline CDR1 and CDR2: SEHNR and FQNEAQ (reference sequence). The CDR3 region is CASSIHHTDTQYF. The DNA for the CDR3 is TGTGCCAGCAGCATACACCACACAGATACGCAGTATTTT.

The CDR3 loop is CATSDHRVTQYF. CDR3 DNA sequence: TGTGCCACCAGTGACCACAGGGTTACGCAGTATTTT. The gene calls are TRBV24-1 and TRBJ2-3; a weak D match, TRBD1 (6 bases). CDR1 and CDR2 from the germline V gene are KGHDR and SFDVKD. The CDR3 is made up of 12 amino acids. V was shortened by 4 bases and J by 8 bases, with 9 bases between the two germline ends.

This clonotype was seen a few times. This sequence joins TRBV12-3 or TRBV12-4 and TRBJ2-1, with unresolved D. The CDR3 has 16 amino acids. Trimming shortened V by 2 bases and J by 2 bases, and 13 bases separated the two germline ends. The CDR3 DNA is TGTGCCAGCAGTTTAATTGCGGCATACCCCTACAATGAGCAGTTCTTC. Translated, it gives CASSLIAAYPYNEQFF.

This clonotype was counted a few times. This chain uses TRBV6-5 with TRBJ1-6; D not resolved. CDR3 size: 14 residues. From germline, CDR1 is MNHEY and CDR2 SVGAGI. V was clipped by 0 bases and J by 6 bases, with 6 bases between them. In DNA form, the CDR3 reads TGTGCCAGCAGTTACTCCTCTGGTAATTCACCCCTCCACTTT. Protein sequence: CASSYSSGNSPLHF.

The CDR3 protein is CASSPAAGQGFADTQYF. CDR3 coding DNA: TGTGCCAGCTCACCAGCCGCGGGTCAGGGTTTCGCAGATACGCAGTATTTT. The chain uses TRBV18 and TRBJ2-3; D is tentatively TRBD1 or TRBD2 (5 bases each). This CDR3 has 17 residues. The germline CDR1 and CDR2 sequences are KGHSH and LQKENI. Trimming stripped 2 bases from V and 4 bases from J, with 19 bases between.

This chain joins TRBV12-3 or TRBV12-4 and TRBJ1-3, with no clear D. V shed 2 bases and J shed 3 bases, with 5 bases lying between them. This CDR3 is 13 amino acids long. The DNA for the CDR3 is TGTGCCAGCAGTTTAAGGGATGGAAACACCATATATTTT. It yields the protein CASSLRDGNTIYF.

In its sample, this clonotype was seen a few times. The chain links TRBV6-2 or TRBV6-3 to TRBJ2-1; possibly TRBD2 for D (6 bases). V gave up 5 bases and J gave up 4 bases, with 15 bases separating them. The length of the CDR3 is 15 residues. Looked up from germline, CDR1 is MNHEY and CDR2 is SVGEGT. CDR3 residues: CASSQDPTRYNEQFF. In DNA, the CDR3 is TGTGCCAGCAGTCAAGACCCGACTAGGTACAATGAGCAGTTCTTC.

This clonotype was counted many times. The chain uses TRBV28 and TRBJ2-2; the D is unclear. The germline V and J ends were trimmed by 5 bases and 1 base, with 5 bases remaining between them. CDR1 and CDR2 from the germline V gene are MDHEN and SYDVKM. The CDR3 is made up of 13 amino acids. The CDR3 DNA reads TGTGCCAGCAGTCCCCGGAACACCGGGGAGCTGTTTTTT. Amino acid sequence: CASSPRNTGELFF.

This clonotype appeared a few times. The chain employs TRBV5-1 and TRBJ2-5; 8 nucleotides align to TRBD1. This CDR3 is built from 13 residues. Germline CDR1 reads SGHRS; CDR2 reads YFSETQ. V shed 2 bases, J shed 4 bases, and the junction held 1 base outside the gene matches. As DNA, the CDR3 is TGCGCCAGCAGCTTCGGACAGGGAGAGACCCAGTACTTC. Amino acid sequence: CASSFGQGETQYF. Based on the CDR3 plus reference TRBV5-1 and TRBJ2-5, the full variable domain is KAGVTQTPRYLIKTRGQQVTLSCSPISGHRSVSWYQQTPGQGLQFLFEYFSETQRNKGNFPGRFSGRQFSNSRSEMNVSTLELGDSALYLCASSFGQGETQYFGPGTRLLVL.

This clonotype was counted only a few times. CDR3 loop: CATSATLLAGLTDTQYF. The CDR3 DNA sequence: TGTGCCACCAGCGCGACTCTCCTAGCGGGCCTCACAGATACGCAGTATTTT. This chain uses TRBV15 with TRBJ2-3; TRBD2 aligns across 8 bases. CDR1 is LNHNV and CDR2 is YYDKDF in the germline V gene (reference sequence). The trim removed 5 bases at V and 2 bases at J, leaving 12 bases unmatched. The CDR3 spans 17 residues. The full variable domain, in which reference TRBV15 and TRBJ2-3 provide the parts outside the CDR3, is DAMVIQNPRYQVTQFGKPVTLSCSQTLNHNVMYWYQQKSSQAPKLLFHYYDKDFNNEADTPDNFQSRRPNTSFCFLDIRSPGLGDTAMYLCATSATLLAGLTDTQYFGPGTRLTVL.

In DNA form, the CDR3 reads TGTGCCAGCAGCTTTCTGTCACCGGCGGAGACCCAGTACTTC. The encoded protein is CASSFLSPAETQYF. V usage is TRBV5-6 and J usage is TRBJ2-5; D is unclear. Looked up from germline, CDR1 is SGHDT and CDR2 is YYEEEE. V lost 2 bases to trimming and J lost 5 bases, with 13 bases between them. CDR3 length: 14 residues.

This clonotype was detected a few times. The rearrangement uses TRBV7-2 and TRBJ1-2; D remains unclear. Per germline, CDR1 SGHTA and CDR2 FQGNSA. Trimming pared 8 bases from V and 8 bases from J, leaving 18 bases between. The CDR3 runs to 13 residues. CDR3 sequence (DNA): TGTGCCAGCCGGCCAGGAACGATTGGGGGCTACACCTTC. It yields the protein CASRPGTIGGYTF. The variable domain in full, completed from reference TRBV7-2 and TRBJ1-2, reads GAGVSQSPSNKVTEKGKDVELRCDPISGHTALYWYRQSLGQGLEFLIYFQGNSAPDKSGLPSDRFSAERTGGSVSTLTIQRTQQEDSAVYLCASRPGTIGGYTFGSGTRLTVV.

Here the CDR3 DNA reads TGTGCCAGCCGTACCGGGACTAGCGGGAAGGATGAGCAGTTCTTC. Translating gives CASRTGTSGKDEQFF. This chain joins TRBV12-3 or TRBV12-4 and TRBJ2-1; 13 bases are shared with TRBD2. The CDR3 consists of 15 residues. V shed 8 bases, J shed 8 bases, and the junction held 9 bases outside the gene matches.

In this sample, this clonotype turned up a few times. One junction end does not reproduce the germline sequence, and a read error may be involved. V gene TRBV14 combines with J gene TRBJ2-2, with D possibly called TRBD1 or TRBD2 (5 bases each). This CDR3 contains 16 residues. The germline CDR1 and CDR2 sequences are SGHDN and FVKESK. CDR3 in amino acids: CASSQGLGPGTGELFF. The CDR3 nucleotides are TGTGCCAGCAGTCAAGGGTTGGGACCTGGGACCGGGGAGCTGTTTTTT.

The chain employs TRBV6-5 and TRBJ2-6; 9 bases are shared with TRBD1. Germline CDR1 is MNHEY and CDR2 is SVGAGI. The CDR3 is 17 amino acids. With V trimmed by 7 bases and J by 2 bases, 9 bases remained unmatched. CDR3 amino acids: CASTRARDRAGANVLTF. DNA of the CDR3: TGTGCCAGCACTCGGGCCCGGGACAGGGCTGGGGCCAACGTCCTGACTTTC.

V and J are TRBV12-3 or TRBV12-4 and TRBJ2-5, with D tentatively TRBD1 (6 bases). The CDR3 extends over 15 amino acids. The V end was cut by 2 bases, the J end by 2 bases, with 12 bases between. In nucleotides, the CDR3 is TGTGCCAGCAGTTTAATCGACAGGCCACAAGAGACCCAGTACTTC. This codes for CASSLIDRPQETQYF.

V is TRBV12-3 or TRBV12-4 and J is TRBJ2-5; possibly TRBD1 or TRBD2 for D (5 bases each). The CDR3 is 17 amino acids. The V and J ends lost 0 bases and 2 bases respectively, with 16 bases between them. The CDR3 coding sequence is TGTGCCAGCAGTTTAGCCGGGGCCAGTATAGGTCAAGAGACCCAGTACTTC. It is translated as CASSLAGASIGQETQYF.

This clonotype was picked up a small number of times. The chain employs TRBV5-5 and TRBJ2-5; 7 positions match TRBD1. This CDR3 region has 14 residues. Germline CDR1 reads SGHKS; CDR2 reads YYEKEE (reference sequence). Germline trimming cut 3 bases from V and 4 bases from J; bases unmatched to any gene: 6. The CDR3 protein is CASSSPGQLETQYF. CDR3 bases: TGTGCCAGCAGCTCGCCGGGACAGCTAGAGACCCAGTACTTC. The full variable domain, its missing parts supplied by reference TRBV5-5 and TRBJ2-5, is DAGVTQSPTHLIKTRGQQVTLRCSPISGHKSVSWYQQVLGQGPQFIFQYYEKEERGRGNFPDRFSARQFPNYSSELNVNALLLGDSALYLCASSSPGQLETQYFGPGTRLLVL.

The chain has TRBV20-1 and TRBJ2-4, with a possible D match to TRBD2 (5 bases). CDR1 is DFQATT and CDR2 is SNEGSKA in the germline V gene (reference sequence). The CDR3 runs 13 residues. Trimming cost V 6 bases and J 6 bases, with 15 bases left between them. CDR3 coding DNA: TGCAGTGCGGAGAGGGATCGAGGAAACATTCAGTACTTC. Its translation is CSAERDRGNIQYF.

Only a few counts were recorded for this clonotype. The rearrangement links TRBV11-2 to TRBJ1-5; the D is unclear. The CDR3 runs 13 residues. The V gene lost 3 bases and the J gene lost 5 bases, with 8 bases spanning the gap. CDR1 is SGHAT, CDR2 FQNNGV, per germline. The CDR3 region is CASSFLQDQPQHF. As DNA, the CDR3 is TGTGCCAGCAGCTTTCTCCAGGATCAGCCCCAGCATTTT.

The sample holds a few counts of this clonotype. The chain is built from TRBV7-9 and TRBJ2-3; TRBD2 might be the D (5 bases). CDR1 is SEHNR and CDR2 is FQNEAQ in the germline V gene (reference sequence). CDR3 size: 17 residues. Trimming removed 3 bases from V and 2 bases from J, with 18 bases in between. The CDR3 loop reads CASSFPFVWENTDTQYF. CDR3 coding DNA: TGTGCCAGCAGCTTCCCTTTTGTGTGGGAGAACACAGATACGCAGTATTTT. The entire variable domain, with the rest obtained from reference TRBV7-9 and TRBJ2-3, is as follows: DTGVSQNPRHKITKRGQNVTFRCDPISEHNRLYWYRQTLGQGPEFLTYFQNEAQLEKSRLLSDRFSAERPKGSFSTLEIQRTEQGDSAMYLCASSFPFVWENTDTQYFGPGTRLTVL.

This clonotype was detected a few times. The gene calls are TRBV18 and TRBJ2-7; no definite D call. Trimming took off 9 bases at V and 2 bases at J, with 5 bases between the two ends. Germline V gene data show CDR1 as KGHSH and CDR2 as LQKENI. The CDR3 sequence is 10 residues long. This CDR3 is CASPAYEQYF. CDR3 DNA sequence: TGTGCCAGTCCAGCCTACGAGCAGTACTTC. Full variable domain (outside the CDR3, taken from reference TRBV18 and TRBJ2-7): NAGVMQNPRHLVRRRGQEARLRCSPMKGHSHVYWYRQLPEEGLKFMVYLQKENIIDESGMPKERFSAEFPKEGPSILRIQQVVRGDSAAYFCASPAYEQYFGPGTRLTVT.

This clonotype was observed a few times. This chain joins TRBV15 and TRBJ2-4; D unresolved. Trimming shortened V by 1 base and J by 0 bases, and 10 bases separated the two germline ends. The CDR3 runs 16 residues. Germline CDR1 LNHNV, CDR2 YYDKDF (reference sequence). The chain's CDR3 is CATSRGRPIAKNIQYF. Here the CDR3 DNA reads TGTGCCACCAGCAGAGGCAGGCCGATAGCCAAAAACATTCAGTACTTC.

This clonotype was picked up a small number of times. CDR3 bases: TGTGCCAGCAGTTACTCCCGGACAGGGGGCGAGACTGAAGCTTTCTTT. It yields the protein CASSYSRTGGETEAFF. This rearrangement joins TRBV6-5 to TRBJ1-1; 11 bases line up with TRBD1. The CDR3 extends over 16 amino acids. After removal of 0 bases from V and 5 bases from J, the junction contained 5 bases not matched to a gene. Germline loops: CDR1 MNHEY, CDR2 SVGAGI.

This sequence joins TRBV4-2 and TRBJ2-7; 11 nucleotides line up with TRBD1. The CDR3 loop spans 16 amino acids. V shed 1 base, J shed 3 bases, and the junction held 5 bases outside the gene matches. The germline V gene has CDR1 LGHNA and CDR2 YNFKEQ. The CDR3: CASSQASGTGGYEQYF. CDR3 sequence (DNA): TGTGCCAGCAGCCAAGCCTCCGGGACAGGGGGCTACGAGCAGTACTTC.

This clonotype has more than one count but fewer than ten. V usage is TRBV12-3 or TRBV12-4 and J usage is TRBJ1-2, with D unresolved. V was trimmed by 7 bases and J by 5 bases, leaving 14 bases between them. The CDR3 has 13 amino acids. The CDR3 nucleotides are TGTGCCAGCACGGCAAATCCTGGTTATGGCTACACCTTC. Its protein product is CASTANPGYGYTF.

This clonotype was counted ten times or more. CDR3 loop: CASSLVVAGVDEQYF. In DNA form, the CDR3 reads TGTGCCAGCAGCTTAGTTGTAGCGGGAGTCGACGAGCAGTACTTC. The chain links TRBV7-9 to TRBJ2-7; 9 nucleotides match TRBD2. The junction had 6 bases not matched to a gene; V was cut back by 1 base and J by 5 bases. The CDR3 runs to 15 residues. Germline V gene data show CDR1 as SEHNR and CDR2 as FQNEAQ (reference sequence).

The chain recombines TRBV11-2 with TRBJ2-5, with unresolved D. V was cut by 5 bases and J by 5 bases, with 12 bases left in between. The germline CDR1 and CDR2 sequences are SGHAT and FQNNGV. This CDR3 is built from 13 residues. CDR3 nucleotide sequence: TGTGCCAGCAGCGCCCGAATTAGGGAGACCCAGTACTTC. It encodes CASSARIRETQYF.